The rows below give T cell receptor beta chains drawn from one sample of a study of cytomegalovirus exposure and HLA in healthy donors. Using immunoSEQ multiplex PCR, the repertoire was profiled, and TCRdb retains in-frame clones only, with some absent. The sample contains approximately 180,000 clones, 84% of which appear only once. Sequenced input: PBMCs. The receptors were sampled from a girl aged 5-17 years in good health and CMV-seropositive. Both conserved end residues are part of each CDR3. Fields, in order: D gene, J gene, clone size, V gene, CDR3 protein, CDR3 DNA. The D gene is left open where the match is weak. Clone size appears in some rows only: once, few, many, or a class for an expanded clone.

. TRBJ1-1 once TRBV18 CASSPVGGVTEAFF TGTGCCAGCTCACCCGTAGGCGGGGTCACTGAAGCTTTCTTT
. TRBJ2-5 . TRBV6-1 CASSSGPGRETQYF TGTGCCAGCAGTTCAGGCCCTGGGAGAGAGACCCAGTACTTC
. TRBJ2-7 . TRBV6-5 CASRPRGTPTYEQYF TGTGCCAGCAGACCACGCGGAACACCAACCTACGAGCAGTACTTC
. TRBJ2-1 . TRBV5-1 CASRLADSYNEQFF TGCGCCAGCAGATTGGCAGACTCCTACAATGAGCAGTTCTTC
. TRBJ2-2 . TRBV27 CASTSNTGELFF TGTGCCAGCACTTCGAACACCGGGGAGCTGTTTTTT
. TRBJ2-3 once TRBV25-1 CASGSPRSTTQYF TGTGCCAGCGGGAGTCCGCGATCGACTACGCAGTATTTT
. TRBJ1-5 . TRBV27 CASSFFQGRDQPQHF TGTGCCAGCAGTTTCTTTCAGGGGCGAGATCAGCCCCAGCATTTT
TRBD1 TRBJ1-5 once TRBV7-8 CASSPTGLDYQPQHF TGTGCCAGCAGCCCGACAGGGTTAGACTATCAGCCCCAGCATTTT
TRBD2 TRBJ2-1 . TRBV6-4 CASSDKAGGRSYNEQFF TGTGCCAGCAGTGATAAAGCGGGGGGACGCTCCTACAATGAGCAGTTCTTC
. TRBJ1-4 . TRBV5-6 CASSFFGQGNEKLFF TGTGCCAGCAGCTTCTTCGGCCAGGGTAATGAAAAACTGTTTTTT
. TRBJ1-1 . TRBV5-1 CASSHGGGNTEAFF TGCGCCAGCAGCCATGGGGGGGGGAACACTGAAGCTTTCTTT
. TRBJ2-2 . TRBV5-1 CASSSDIEHTGELFF TGCGCCAGCAGCTCCGACATCGAACACACCGGGGAGCTGTTTTTT
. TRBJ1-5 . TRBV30 CAWSVIGKKQPQHF TGTGCCTGGAGTGTAATCGGGAAGAAACAGCCCCAGCATTTT
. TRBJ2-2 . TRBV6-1 CASISGIANTGELFF TGTGCCAGCATTTCGGGTATCGCGAACACCGGGGAGCTGTTTTTT
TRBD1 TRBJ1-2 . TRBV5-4 CASSPIRQGVNYGYTF TGTGCCAGCAGCCCAATTCGACAGGGAGTTAACTATGGCTACACCTTC
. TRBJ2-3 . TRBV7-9 CASSHKGGLASVDTQYF TGTGCCAGCAGCCATAAAGGCGGGCTAGCTTCAGTGGATACGCAGTATTTT
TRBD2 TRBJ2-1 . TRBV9 CASSVSGGPSYNEQFF TGTGCCAGCAGCGTTAGCGGGGGGCCCTCCTACAATGAGCAGTTCTTC
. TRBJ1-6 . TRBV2 CASSEFRAANSPLHF TGTGCCAGCAGTGAATTCAGGGCGGCCAATTCACCCCTCCACTTT
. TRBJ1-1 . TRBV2 CASREVTEAFF TGTGCCAGCAGGGAGGTGACTGAAGCTTTCTTT
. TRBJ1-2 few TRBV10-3 CAISEDGRGGYTF TGTGCCATCAGTGAGGACGGAAGGGGAGGCTACACCTTC
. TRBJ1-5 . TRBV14 CASSQGGGDQPQHF TGTGCCAGCAGCCAAGGTGGAGGGGATCAGCCCCAGCATTTT
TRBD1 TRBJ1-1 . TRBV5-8 CASSLRQGAYWGTEAFF TGTGCCAGCAGCTTGCGGCAGGGGGCCTATTGGGGCACTGAAGCTTTCTTT
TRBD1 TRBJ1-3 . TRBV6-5 CASSYSGTVYF TGTGCCAGCAGTTACTCGGGGACAGTTTATTTT
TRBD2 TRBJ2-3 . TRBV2 CATREGGGWGTDTQYF TGTGCCACCCGGGAGGGGGGTGGTTGGGGCACAGATACGCAGTATTTT
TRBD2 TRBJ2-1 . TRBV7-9 CSSIDSGGYNEQFF TGTTCCAGCATAGATAGCGGGGGTTACAATGAGCAGTTCTTC
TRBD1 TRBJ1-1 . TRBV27 CASRDRAIMNTEAFF TGTGCCAGCAGGGACAGGGCCATCATGAACACTGAAGCTTTCTTT
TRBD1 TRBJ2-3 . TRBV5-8 CASSPGQASTDTQYF TGTGCCAGCAGCCCAGGACAGGCTAGCACAGATACGCAGTATTTT
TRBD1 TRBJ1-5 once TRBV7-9 CASSSGQGNNQPQHF TGTGCCAGCAGCTCCGGACAGGGGAACAATCAGCCCCAGCATTTT
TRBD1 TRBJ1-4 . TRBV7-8 CASSSTGTGIGGKLFF TGTGCCAGCAGCTCCACCGGGACAGGGATCGGTGGAAAACTGTTTTTT
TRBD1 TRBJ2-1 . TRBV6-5 CASSLGTGPNEQFF TGTGCCAGCAGCCTTGGGACAGGGCCCAATGAGCAGTTCTTC
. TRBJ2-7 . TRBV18 CASSPTGGGGYEQYF TGTGCCAGCTCACCTACCGGGGGCGGGGGATACGAGCAGTACTTC
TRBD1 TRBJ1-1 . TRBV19 CASSRGQSMNTEAFF TGTGCCAGTAGTAGGGGACAGTCAATGAACACTGAAGCTTTCTTT
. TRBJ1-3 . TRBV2 CASSYSSNTIYF TGTGCCAGCAGTTATAGCTCCAACACCATATATTTT
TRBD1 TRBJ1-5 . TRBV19 CASSVTGGDQPQHF TGTGCCAGTAGTGTGACAGGGGGGGATCAGCCCCAGCATTTT
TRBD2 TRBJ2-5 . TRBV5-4 CASSPGRGGAETQYF TGTGCCAGCAGCCCGGGGCGCGGGGGGGCGGAGACCCAGTACTTC
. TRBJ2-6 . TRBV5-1 CASSLGFRAVNVLTF TGCGCCAGCAGCTTGGGGTTCAGGGCCGTCAACGTCCTGACTTTC
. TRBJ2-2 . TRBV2 CASSFEGRVFTGELFF TGTGCCAGCAGCTTCGAAGGCCGGGTGTTCACCGGGGAGCTGTTTTTT
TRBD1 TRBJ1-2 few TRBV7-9 CASSLAQGANYGYTF TGTGCCAGCAGCCTAGCTCAGGGGGCAAACTATGGCTACACCTTC
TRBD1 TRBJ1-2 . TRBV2 CATRGRGYTF TGTGCCACCAGGGGGCGAGGCTACACCTTC
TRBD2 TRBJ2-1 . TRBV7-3 CASSSGLAGGNEQFF TGTGCCAGCAGCTCTGGACTAGCGGGAGGAAATGAGCAGTTCTTC
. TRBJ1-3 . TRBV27 CASSFSVESGNTIYF TGTGCCAGCAGTTTTTCGGTTGAATCTGGAAACACCATATATTTT
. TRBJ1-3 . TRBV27 CASSVSGSSGNTIYF TGTGCCAGCAGCGTAAGCGGGAGCTCTGGAAACACCATATATTTT
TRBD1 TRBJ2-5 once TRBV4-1 CASSPAGTAQETQYF TGCGCCAGCAGCCCAGCCGGGACAGCCCAAGAGACCCAGTACTTC
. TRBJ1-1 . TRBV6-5 CASSYSNRDNTEAFF TGTGCCAGCAGTTACTCGAACAGGGATAACACTGAAGCTTTCTTT
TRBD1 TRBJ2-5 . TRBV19 CASRDRGEPETQYF TGTGCCAGCCGGGACAGGGGGGAACCAGAGACCCAGTACTTC
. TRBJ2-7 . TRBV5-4 CASSLDSRLVYEQYF TGTGCCAGCAGCTTAGACTCCCGATTGGTCTACGAGCAGTACTTC